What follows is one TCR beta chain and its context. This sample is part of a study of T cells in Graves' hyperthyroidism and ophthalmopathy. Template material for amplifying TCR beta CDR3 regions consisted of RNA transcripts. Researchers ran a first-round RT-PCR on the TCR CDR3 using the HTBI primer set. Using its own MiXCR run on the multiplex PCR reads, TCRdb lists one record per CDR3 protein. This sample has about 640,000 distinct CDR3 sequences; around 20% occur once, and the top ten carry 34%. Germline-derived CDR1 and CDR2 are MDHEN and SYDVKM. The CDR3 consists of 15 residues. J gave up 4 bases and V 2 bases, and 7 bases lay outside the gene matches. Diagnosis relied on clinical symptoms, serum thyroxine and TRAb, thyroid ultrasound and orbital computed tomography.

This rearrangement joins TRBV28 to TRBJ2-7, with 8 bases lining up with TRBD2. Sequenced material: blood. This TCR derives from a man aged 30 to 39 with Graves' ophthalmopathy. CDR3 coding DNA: TGTGCCAGCAGTTTAATAGCGGGGCAGGTTTACGAGCAGTACTTC. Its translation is CASSLIAGQVYEQYF.